Following are 11 T cell receptor beta chains from one sample sequenced in a study of T cell responses to AZD1222 COVID-19 vaccine. Sequencing was performed with immunoSEQ multiplex PCR; in TCRdb, only in-frame clones are kept and a portion is missing. The profile shows 130,000 to 150,000 clones, under 95% of them singletons. The specimen comprised peripheral blood, sampled on day 0 of AZD1222 vaccination. The source is an adult in good health.

The chain links TRBV29-1 to TRBJ2-2, with D possibly being TRBD1 or TRBD2 (5 bases each). Per germline, CDR1 SQVTM and CDR2 ANQGSEA. V dropped 4 bases and J dropped 7 bases, with 10 bases sitting between them. This CDR3 comprises 12 residues. Here the CDR3 reads CSVGGYGGELFF. The CDR3 region has the DNA TGCAGCGTTGGGGGGTACGGCGGGGAGCTGTTTTTT.

The J gene is TRBJ1-2, the V gene TRBV7-6; D is possibly TRBD1 (6 bases). The CDR3 totals 15 residues. The germline V gene encodes CDR1 SGHVS and CDR2 FNYEAQ. The V and J ends lost 2 bases and 8 bases respectively, with 18 bases between them. The CDR3, as DNA: TGTGCCAGCAGCTTAATTCTGGGGGCCTCGGGAGGCTACACCTTC. This gives the protein CASSLILGASGGYTF.

The chain uses TRBV9 and TRBJ1-4; TRBD1 matches at 7 bases. This CDR3 has 14 residues. Trimming took 3 bases from V and 4 from J; bases not matched to a gene: 3. Germline CDR1 and CDR2: SGDLS and YYNGEE. The CDR3 sequence is CASSAGQFNEKLFF. Here the CDR3 DNA reads TGTGCCAGCAGCGCGGGACAGTTTAATGAAAAACTGTTTTTT. The full variable domain, in which reference TRBV9 and TRBJ1-4 provide the parts outside the CDR3, is DSGVTQTPKHLITATGQRVTLRCSPRSGDLSVYWYQQSLDQGLQFLIQYYNGEERAKGNILERFSAQQFPDLHSELNLSSLELGDSALYFCASSAGQFNEKLFFGSGTQLSVL.

The CDR3 region is CASSLGGGNNQPQHF. DNA for the CDR3: TGTGCCAGCAGCTTAGGGGGCGGAAACAATCAGCCCCAGCATTTT. The chain joins TRBV7-9 to TRBJ1-5; D might be TRBD1 (5 bases). From germline, CDR1 is SEHNR and CDR2 FQNEAQ (reference sequence). CDR3 size: 15 residues. The V end lost 1 base, the J end lost 3 bases, and 10 bases lay between the germline ends.

This chain connects TRBV21-1 to TRBJ2-7; TRBD1, the table's D call, was not compared with the DNA. TRBV21-1 is a listed pseudogene. The CDR3 has 16 residues. The CDR3 here is CASSNPRDRDPNEQYF. In DNA form, the CDR3 reads TGTGCCAGCAGCAACCCCCGGGACAGGGACCCCAACGAGCAGTACTTC.

The CDR3 sequence is CASSTPGTGEQYF. As DNA, the CDR3 is TGTGCCAGCAGTACACCAGGGACAGGCGAGCAGTACTTC. The rearrangement joins TRBV28 to TRBJ2-7, with 8 bases fitting TRBD1. V gave up 5 bases and J gave up 6 bases; unmatched junction bases: 6. The CDR3 totals 13 residues. Germline CDR1 and CDR2: MDHEN and SYDVKM.

The gene calls are TRBV6-2 or TRBV6-3 and TRBJ1-1; a possible D gene is TRBD1 (5 bases). CDR3 size: 15 residues. Trimming took off 5 bases at V and 5 bases at J, with 18 bases between the two ends. Germline lookup yields CDR1 MNHEY and CDR2 SVGEGT. As DNA, the CDR3 is TGTGCCAGCAGTATCCTCGGGACGGATGAAACTGAAGCTTTCTTT. It translates to CASSILGTDETEAFF.

The rearrangement uses TRBV4-1 and TRBJ2-3; 10 nucleotides match TRBD2. Germline V gene data show CDR1 as MGHRA and CDR2 as YSYEKL. The CDR3 totals 16 residues. The trim removed 1 base at V and 6 bases at J, leaving 7 bases unmatched. This chain's CDR3 is CASSQAERGGGDTQYF. The DNA of the CDR3 is TGCGCCAGCAGCCAAGCCGAGCGGGGGGGCGGGGATACGCAGTATTTT.

Concerning this clone itself: The same CDR3 also results from other DNA sequences found in this sample. The chain combines TRBV3-1 (or the pseudogene TRBV3-2) with TRBJ2-7, with D unresolved. Germline CDR1 reads LGHDT; CDR2 reads YNNKEL (reference sequence). Trimming cost V 5 bases and J 0 bases, with 5 bases left between them. The CDR3 consists of 12 residues. CDR3 nucleotides: TGTGCCAGCAGCAGAGCCTCCTACGAGCAGTACTTC. It translates to CASSRASYEQYF.

The chain employs TRBV11-3 and TRBJ1-5; TRBD1 is a possible D gene (6 bases). V dropped 4 bases and J dropped 0 bases, with 19 bases sitting between them. This CDR3 has 18 amino acids. CDR1 is SGHNT and CDR2 is YENEEA in the germline V gene. The CDR3 reads CASSSDGGAGHSNQPQHF. CDR3 in DNA: TGTGCCAGCAGCTCCGACGGGGGGGCAGGACATAGCAATCAGCCCCAGCATTTT.

This clone was seen just once. The V gene is TRBV27, the J gene TRBJ1-4; no firm D call. Trimming stripped 5 bases from V and 10 bases from J, with 23 bases between. This CDR3 has 16 amino acids. Germline CDR1 MNHEY, CDR2 SMNVEV (reference sequence). CDR3 in amino acids: CASSTISVDSRGKLFF. For the CDR3, the DNA is TGTGCCAGCAGTACCATCTCAGTCGATTCACGGGGAAAACTGTTTTTT.